This T cell receptor beta chain was identified in a study of T-cell memory formation after mild COVID-19. Study information: Clusters of TCRs were largely donor specific.

Study results and caveats: In pre-infection memory, a portion of responding clones appeared, which suggested that cross-reactive memory joined. Later expanders leaned CD4+, whereas day 15 to 85 contracting clones were balanced CD4/CD8.

Concerning this clonotype itself: The antigen remains undetermined.

TCRdb independently ran MiXCR on the 5' RACE reads; one entry per CDR3 protein. The sample has approximately 490,000 distinct CDR3 sequences, 20% seen once. The CDR3 spans 14 residues. Trimming pared 4 bases from V and 8 bases from J, leaving 12 bases between. Germline CDR1 is SGHTA and CDR2 is FQGTGA. The sequence came from an adult woman who had mild COVID-19 (a few samples of this study predate the infection). Cell type and time point are not known. The chain employs TRBV7-3 and TRBJ1-6, with a tentative D call TRBD1 (5 bases). Input material: PBMCs or a T cell subset sorted from them (not recorded which). CDR3 sequence (DNA): TGTGCCAGCAGCTCGCAGGGTGGCGATTCACCCCTCCACTTT. It yields the protein CASSSQGGDSPLHF.